A selection of T cell receptor beta chains follows, all from one sample in a study of T cells in Graves' hyperthyroidism and ophthalmopathy. TCRdb recomputed calls from the multiplex PCR reads with MiXCR, one row per CDR3 protein. The sample carries about 640,000 distinct CDR3 sequences, less than 25% recorded once. The sample consisted of blood. The source is a man younger than 45 with Graves' ophthalmopathy. Each CDR3 is given with its conserved first and last residue. A D gene is named only where the DNA matches it firmly. Only part of the rows carry a size: once, few, many, or a class if the clone is expanded.

TRBV6-1	many	TRBJ1-5	NA	CASKSGRLSNQPQHF	TGTGCCAGCAAATCAGGGAGGTTGAGCAATCAGCCCCAGCATTTT
TRBV11-2	many	TRBJ2-5	TRBD2	CASSLEGLAANQETQYF	TGTGCCAGCAGCTTAGAGGGCCTAGCGGCAAACCAAGAGACCCAGTACTTC
TRBV12-3/TRBV12-4	many	TRBJ2-3	TRBD2	CASTRTSGYTDTQYF	TGTGCCAGTACAAGGACTAGCGGATACACAGATACGCAGTATTTT
TRBV20-1	many	TRBJ1-5	NA	CSARFWSDPNQPQHF	TGCAGTGCTAGGTTCTGGTCAGACCCCAATCAGCCCCAGCATTTT
TRBV30	NA	TRBJ2-1	TRBD1	CAWETGHEQFF	TGTGCCTGGGAGACAGGGCATGAGCAGTTCTTC
TRBV4-1	many	TRBJ2-7	NA	CASSQEQVRHEQYF	TGCGCCAGCAGCCAAGAACAGGTTCGGCACGAGCAGTACTTC
TRBV28	few	TRBJ1-2	NA	CASSSQRYGYTF	TGTGCCAGCAGTTCACAGCGATATGGCTACACCTTC
TRBV18	NA	TRBJ2-1	TRBD1	CAGSPSQGALANNEQFF	TGTGCCGGCTCACCCTCTCAGGGGGCCCTAGCGAACAATGAGCAGTTCTTC
TRBV6-1	once	TRBJ2-3	NA	CASRHTYTQYF	TGTGCCAGCAGGCACACTTATACGCAGTATTTT
TRBV19	NA	TRBJ1-1	TRBD1	CASSMTGTGLNTEAFF	TGTGCCAGTAGTATGACCGGGACAGGGCTGAACACTGAAGCTTTCTTT
TRBV20-1	NA	TRBJ2-7	TRBD1	CSAKPGQGKFEQYF	TGCAGTGCTAAACCGGGACAGGGGAAATTCGAGCAGTACTTC
TRBV27	few	TRBJ2-5	NA	CVDGTQETQYF	TGTGTCGATGGGACGCAAGAGACCCAGTACTTC
TRBV28	few	TRBJ2-4	NA	CASRGQNGNIQYF	TGTGCCAGCAGAGGACAGAACGGAAACATTCAGTACTTC
TRBV7-2	NA	TRBJ2-6	NA	CASSFTLMRANVLTF	TGTGCCAGCAGCTTTACGCTGATGAGGGCCAACGTCCTGACTTTC
TRBV7-3	few	TRBJ2-1	NA	CASSITGPKGGGEQFF	TGTGCCAGCAGCATCACAGGGCCCAAGGGGGGTGGTGAGCAGTTCTTC
TRBV4-2	NA	TRBJ2-3	TRBD2	CASSQDPGLATNTQYF	TGTGCCAGCAGCCAGGATCCGGGACTAGCGACAAATACGCAGTATTTT
TRBV18	NA	TRBJ2-7	NA	CASSYNRAEQYF	TGTGCCAGCTCATACAACAGGGCCGAGCAGTACTTC
TRBV27	NA	TRBJ2-2	TRBD2	CASSLLSSGNTGELFF	TGTGCCAGCAGTTTATTGTCTAGCGGGAACACCGGGGAGCTGTTTTTT
TRBV18	many	TRBJ1-1	NA	CASSMDGYNTEAFF	TGTGCCAGCTCAATGGACGGATACAACACTGAAGCTTTCTTT
TRBV6-1	NA	TRBJ2-1	NA	CASSTINNEQFF	TGTGCCAGCAGTACTATTAACAATGAGCAGTTCTTC
TRBV20-1	many	TRBJ2-5	TRBD2	CSARDLAGGTQYF	TGCAGTGCTAGAGATCTGGCGGGAGGGACCCAGTACTTC
TRBV7-9	NA	TRBJ2-7	NA	CASSPGQVEQYF	TGTGCCAGCAGCCCCGGGCAGGTCGAGCAGTACTTC
TRBV20-1	few	TRBJ2-7	TRBD2	CSARATSGPSYEQYF	TGCAGTGCTAGAGCAACTAGCGGGCCCTCCTACGAGCAGTACTTC
TRBV7-9	NA	TRBJ1-2	NA	CASSSGDGGFNYGYTF	TGTGCCAGCAGCTCGGGGGACGGGGGCTTCAACTATGGCTACACCTTC
TRBV11-2	many	TRBJ2-7	NA	CASSWDWGGSYEQYF	TGTGCCAGCAGCTGGGACTGGGGCGGTTCCTACGAGCAGTACTTC
TRBV19	NA	TRBJ1-2	NA	CASITGAYGYTF	TGTGCCAGTATTACCGGGGCCTATGGCTACACCTTC
TRBV7-2	NA	TRBJ2-1	NA	CASGLTATREQFF	TGTGCCAGCGGCTTAACGGCTACCCGTGAGCAGTTCTTC
TRBV2	many	TRBJ2-5	TRBD1	CASSLDRAGETQYF	TGTGCCAGCAGTCTAGACAGGGCGGGAGAGACCCAGTACTTC
TRBV7-4	few	TRBJ2-7	NA	CASSLARSPYEQYF	TGTGCCAGCAGCTTAGCGAGATCCCCCTACGAGCAGTACTTC
TRBV24-1	NA	TRBJ2-3	TRBD2	CATSEWTSGNIDTQYF	TGTGCCACCAGTGAATGGACTAGCGGGAATATCGATACGCAGTATTTT
TRBV7-2	many	TRBJ2-7	NA	CASSSPGLGTYEQYF	TGTGCCAGCAGCTCACCCGGCCTGGGAACCTACGAGCAGTACTTC
TRBV20-1	many	TRBJ1-1	NA	CSAREQEMNTEAFF	TGCAGTGCTAGAGAACAAGAAATGAACACTGAAGCTTTCTTT
TRBV27	few	TRBJ2-7	NA	CASSLSSEYEQYF	TGTGCCAGCAGTTTATCGTCAGAATACGAGCAGTACTTC
TRBV20-1	NA	TRBJ2-7	TRBD1	CSAQSGDRGPEQYF	TGCAGTGCTCAATCTGGGGACAGGGGGCCCGAGCAGTACTTC
TRBV28	few	TRBJ1-4	NA	CASSPRRGDFSEKLFF	TGTGCCAGCAGCCCTAGGAGGGGAGACTTTAGTGAAAAACTGTTTTTT
TRBV28	many	TRBJ2-3	NA	CASSLDRGTDTQYF	TGCGCCAGCAGCTTGGATCGGGGCACAGATACGCAGTATTTT
TRBV28	NA	TRBJ2-4	NA	CASSWGGEVLAKNIQYF	TGTGCCAGCAGTTGGGGTGGGGAGGTTTTAGCCAAAAACATTCAGTACTTC
TRBV5-1	NA	TRBJ2-5	TRBD1	CASSFGQVFMETQYF	TGCGCCAGCAGCTTCGGACAGGTTTTTATGGAGACCCAGTACTTC
TRBV27	few	TRBJ2-2	NA	CASRIGGELFF	TGTGCCAGCAGAATCGGCGGGGAGCTGTTTTTT
TRBV7-9	NA	TRBJ2-7	TRBD2	CASSSTVGLGSYEQYF	TGTGCCAGCAGCTCAACCGTGGGACTAGGCTCCTACGAGCAGTACTTC
TRBV28	NA	TRBJ1-1	NA	CASSLMSAEAFF	TGTGCCAGCAGTTTGATGTCGGCTGAAGCTTTCTTT
TRBV28	NA	TRBJ2-1	TRBD2	CASSLELAGARNEQFF	TGTGCCAGCAGTTTAGAACTAGCGGGAGCCCGCAATGAGCAGTTCTTC
TRBV28	NA	TRBJ1-5	NA	CATQGSLNQPQHF	TGTGCCACACAGGGCTCACTCAATCAGCCCCAGCATTTT
TRBV2	many	TRBJ1-1	NA	CASRVLRGAGTEAFF	TGTGCCAGCAGAGTTCTAAGGGGGGCAGGTACTGAAGCTTTCTTT
TRBV2	many	TRBJ2-1	NA	CASSESRKREQFF	TGTGCCAGCAGTGAGTCCAGAAAACGGGAGCAGTTCTTC
TRBV5-1	few	TRBJ1-4	NA	CASSLGRVTTNEKLFF	TGCGCCAGCAGCTTGGGCAGGGTCACAACTAATGAAAAACTGTTTTTT
TRBV28	many	TRBJ1-5	TRBD1	CASMTGRQPQHF	TGTGCCAGCATGACAGGGCGCCAGCCCCAGCATTTT